Listed here is a single TCR beta chain. By how much of the sample it makes up, this clonotype is medium-sized (0.01 to 0.1%). The antigen it recognizes is unknown. No base quality information exists; no much larger clone differs at one position. The sample comes from a study of T cells in Graves' hyperthyroidism and ophthalmopathy (dated by TCRdb to between 2018 and 2020). In terms of the full investigation: Peripheral blood was sampled at the time of initial diagnosis, prior to any treatment. A discovery cohort of about a hundred patients, approximately 45 with Graves' ophthalmopathy and 55 to 65 with stable Graves' hyperthyroidism, was used to find distinguishing TCR V-J signatures. Prospective prediction of ophthalmopathy was tested in an independent validation cohort consisting of roughly 19 hyperthyroidism patients and some 15 patients who later progressed to ophthalmopathy. The roughly 94 discovery patients were randomly divided into training and test sets at a 7:3 ratio. In addition, the study compared T-cell repertoires in thyroid tissue and in blood from roughly six Graves' hyperthyroidism patients. After blood sampling, hyperthyroidism patients were treated with methimazole at a starting dose of 30 mg daily, and ophthalmopathy patients were treated with high-dose intravenous methylprednisolone. TCR Vbeta CDR3 sequencing of around 130 peripheral blood samples (over 40 ophthalmopathy, around 80 hyperthyroidism and around 17 progressor patients) is reported in the paper.

TCR beta CDR3 regions were amplified from RNA transcripts. The TCR CDR3 was subjected to a first round of RT-PCR using the HTBI primer set and the Qiagen OneStep RT-PCR kit. Libraries were constructed in a second round of multiplex PCR, after which size selection and purification were carried out. Libraries were sequenced paired-end with 100 bp reads on an Illumina HiSeq2000. The authors' pipeline ran thus. SOAPnuke was used to process the raw data, throwing out any read that contained adapters or uncalled bases, had a mean Phred below 15, or lacked an exact constant-primer or identifier match. High-quality paired reads were merged with COPE v1.2.5, and unique nucleotide sequences were defined as clonotypes. Clonotypes were aligned to IMGT TRBV, TRBD and TRBJ reference segments using MiTCR v1.1. The analysis was restricted to V-J combinations with a frequency above 0.0001, which together covered about 99% of the repertoires. A TCS score was defined as the ratio between F50 (clonal expansion) and ExV (chaos), using BLOSUM62-based TCRdist between CDR3 peptides within each V-J. Welch's t-statistics and random forest reduced around 550 V-J features to 10 to 15, which were used in a naive Bayes classifier (R e1071). Thyroid-blood repertoire similarity was quantified with the Morisita-Horn index. Clones were called with MiXCR by TCRdb after fastp trimmed the public reads at Q25, and only in-frame beta chains were retained. Rows are combined by CDR3 protein, so each entry shows the most common genes and DNA. V and J calls and clone size were set by TCRdb, not the authors. The sample data list around 800,000 distinct CDR3 sequences, and over 35% of these were observed just once. Roughly 8.3% of the sample goes to the ten largest clones.

Points the paper makes about the study in general: Most expanded thyroid clonotypes (frequency above 0.001) were also found in blood, which suggests that blood repertoires may mirror thyroid immune responses. Ophthalmopathy was separated from stable hyperthyroidism by a 13 V-J signature model, with over 85% sensitivity and roughly 81% specificity obtained in cross-validation and 80%/75% obtained in testing. Sample size was not statistically predetermined, and blinding of investigators to group allocation was not performed. In validation, the model predicted progression to ophthalmopathy with approximately 71% sensitivity and over 72% specificity, a median of 6.5 months before onset.

Graves' hyperthyroidism was defined as stable when no progression to ophthalmopathy occurred over 18 months of follow-up. Hyperthyroidism patients were newly diagnosed, had a disease duration of under 2 months, and were aged 18 to 65 years. Patients with uncontrolled infections, other autoimmune diseases, pregnancy or lactation were excluded. Clinical symptoms, serum thyroxine and TRAb, thyroid ultrasound, and orbital computed tomography formed the basis for the diagnoses. PBMCs were isolated from 8 to 10 ml of fresh peripheral blood by Ficoll-Paque density gradient centrifugation. Total RNA was extracted using Trizol reagent, and RNA quality was assessed on an Agilent 2100 Bioanalyzer. The origin of this receptor is a man aged 18 to 35 with Graves' hyperthyroidism. Input material: blood.

CDR3 protein: CSARTGDTEAFF. The DNA sequence is given as TGCAGTGCTAGGACAGGTGACACTGAAGCTTTCTTT. The sequence joins TRBV20-1 to TRBJ1-1; the best D guess is TRBD1, with 6 bases matching. The germline V gene (reference sequence) sets CDR1 to DFQATT and CDR2 to SNEGSKA. From the cysteine through the phenylalanine, the CDR3 covers 12 amino acids. Just CDR3 DNA is preserved here, 36 bases in frame from base 1. The junction shows trimming of 3 bases on V and 3 bases on J, plus 8 bases between the germline ends.